These 9 T cell receptor beta chains originate from one sample sequenced in a study of beta chain features in type 1 diabetes. Study-wide results and limits: Shorter TCRB CDR3s, moderately but significantly so, were found in Type 1 diabetes patients in all four CD4+ subsets.

TCRB transcripts that were expressed got sequenced, as all of the isolated RNA had been reverse transcribed. Assay used: immunoSEQ multiplex PCR; TCRdb lists only in-frame clones, some missing. This table has 600,000 or so clones, 11% to 15% appearing once. No cognate antigen is known for these TCRs. Sequences were obtained from naive CD4+ T cells from blood. These receptors all stem from a man aged 18 to 35 with type 1 diabetes.

This clone came up a few times. This chain joins TRBV29-1 and TRBJ1-1, with D perhaps matching TRBD1 (5 bases). The CDR3 loop spans 11 amino acids. Looked up from germline, CDR1 is SQVTM and CDR2 is ANQGSEA. V was clipped by 5 bases and J by 11 bases, with 15 bases between them. As DNA, the CDR3 is TGCAGCGTTCGGGACGTCCGGGAGGCTTTCTTT. Its translation: CSVRDVREAFF.

This clone has only a few counts. Germline is not matched at one junction end, which may reflect a read error. The chain employs TRBV2 and TRBJ1-2; TRBD1 is a possible D gene (5 bases). This CDR3 has 10 amino acids. CDR1 is SNHLY and CDR2 is FYNNEI in the germline V gene. The CDR3 sequence: CAGRETGYTF. The CDR3 DNA is TGTGCCGGCAGGGAAACTGGCTACACCTTC.

This clone was counted between two and nine times. The genes are TRBV5-4 and TRBJ1-1; D might be TRBD1 (6 bases). The CDR3 loop spans 13 amino acids. Germline V gene sequence: CDR1 SGHNT, CDR2 YYREEE (reference sequence). The germline V and J ends were trimmed by 0 bases and 3 bases, with 6 bases remaining between them. The CDR3 reads CASSLAGDTEAFF. DNA for the CDR3: TGTGCCAGCAGCTTGGCAGGGGACACTGAAGCTTTCTTT.

In its sample, this clone was seen a few times. Other DNA sequences within the sample encode an identical CDR3. This rearrangement joins TRBV7-9 to TRBJ2-1, with D perhaps assigned TRBD1 or TRBD2 (5 bases each). This CDR3 has 13 amino acids. CDR1 is SEHNR, CDR2 FQNEAQ, per germline (reference sequence). V lost 1 base and J lost 7, with 8 bases in between. This chain's CDR3 is CASSLVGGNEQFF. In DNA, the CDR3 is TGTGCCAGCAGCTTAGTTGGGGGAAATGAGCAGTTCTTC.

The J gene is TRBJ1-1, the V gene TRBV9; no clear D gene. The CDR3 spans 14 residues. The germline V and J ends were trimmed by 3 bases and 1 base, with 10 bases remaining between them. CDR1 and CDR2 (germline): SGDLS, YYNGEE. The CDR3 spells CASSGSGRNTEAFF. CDR3 nucleotide sequence: TGTGCCAGCAGCGGGTCGGGTCGGAACACTGAAGCTTTCTTT.

This rearrangement joins TRBV19 to TRBJ2-1; 9 bases fit TRBD2. J gave up 6 bases and V 7 bases, and 10 bases lay outside the gene matches. This CDR3 spans 15 amino acids. From germline, CDR1 is LNHDA and CDR2 SQIVND (reference sequence). The CDR3 DNA sequence: TGTGCCAGTACCCCAGACTCGACTAGCGGCAATGAGCAGTTCTTC. It encodes CASTPDSTSGNEQFF.

The J gene is TRBJ2-7, the V gene TRBV4-2; D might be TRBD1 (6 bases). Per the germline V gene, CDR1 is LGHNA and CDR2 is YNFKEQ. The CDR3 extends over 15 amino acids. V lost 1 base and J lost 6, with 16 bases in between. CDR3 DNA: TGTGCCAGCAGCCAAGGGACGGCAGGGGAATCCGAGCAGTACTTC. This sequence encodes CASSQGTAGESEQYF.

This clone occurred a few times. The CDR3 DNA is TGTGCCGTCGGTGAGAGGGGGCCTTGGGAGACCCAGTACTTC. This gives the protein CAVGERGPWETQYF. This chain uses TRBV7-9 with TRBJ2-5; the match to TRBD1 covers 7 bases. The CDR3 runs 14 residues. Germline trimming cut 11 bases from V and 5 bases from J; bases unmatched to any gene: 14. Germline-derived CDR1 and CDR2 are SEHNR and FQNEAQ (reference sequence).

The rearrangement links TRBV19 to TRBJ2-1; D may be TRBD1 (6 bases). Germline loops: CDR1 LNHDA, CDR2 SQIVND (reference sequence). This CDR3 is built from 14 residues. Trimming stripped 8 bases from V and 5 bases from J, with 16 bases between. The CDR3 reads CASWTVGKNNEQFF. CDR3 sequence (DNA): TGTGCCAGTTGGACAGTTGGGAAGAACAATGAGCAGTTCTTC.